The clone carrying this T cell receptor beta chain was seen a few times. Its antigen remains unknown. The CDR3 is 12 residues long. V lost 2 bases and J lost 5, with 4 bases in between. Germline assignment: CDR1 SGHVS and CDR2 FNYEAQ. This entry belongs to a study of T cells in Graves' hyperthyroidism and ophthalmopathy. Findings and caveats of the study: Most thyroid-expanded clonotypes above 0.001 were also found in blood.

Amplification of TCR beta CDR3 regions was performed using RNA transcripts as template. The primer set for the first-round RT-PCR of the TCR CDR3 was HTBI. Using its own MiXCR run on the multiplex PCR reads, TCRdb lists one record per CDR3 protein. The table includes approximately 320,000 distinct CDR3 sequences, 16% detected once. V usage is TRBV7-6 and J usage is TRBJ2-1, with unresolved D. This TCR was sampled from a man aged 30-40 years with Graves' hyperthyroidism. Sequenced input: blood. In DNA form, the CDR3 reads TGTGCCAGCAGCTTACCTGACAATGAGCAGTTCTTC. This codes for CASSLPDNEQFF.